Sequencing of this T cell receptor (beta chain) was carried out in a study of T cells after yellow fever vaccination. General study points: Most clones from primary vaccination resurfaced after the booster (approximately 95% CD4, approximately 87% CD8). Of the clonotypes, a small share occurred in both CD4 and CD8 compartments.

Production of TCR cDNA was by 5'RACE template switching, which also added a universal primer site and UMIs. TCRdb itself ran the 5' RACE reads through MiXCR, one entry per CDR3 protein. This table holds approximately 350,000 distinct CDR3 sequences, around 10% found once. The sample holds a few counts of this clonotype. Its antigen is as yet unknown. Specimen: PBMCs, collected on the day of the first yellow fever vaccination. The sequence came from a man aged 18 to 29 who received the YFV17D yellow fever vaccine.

CDR3 DNA sequence: TGTGCCAGCAGCTTAGGGGGGCTGCAGTGGGATACGCAGTATTTT. This gives the protein CASSLGGLQWDTQYF. The chain has TRBV11-3 and TRBJ2-3; TRBD1 is a possible D gene (6 bases). V lost 1 base to trimming and J lost 6 bases, with 14 bases between them. Germline CDR1 is SGHNT and CDR2 is YENEEA. This CDR3 comprises 15 residues.